These 18 T cell receptor beta chains were sequenced from one sample in a study of T cells in Graves' hyperthyroidism and ophthalmopathy. Amplified TCR beta CDR3 regions derived from RNA transcripts. First-round RT-PCR with HTBI primers amplified the TCR CDR3 region. Via MiXCR, TCRdb re-called the multiplex PCR reads, giving one row per CDR3 protein. The table shows about 360,000 distinct CDR3 sequences, with approximately 13% occurring only once. Input material: blood. The receptors derive from a woman younger than 30 with Graves' hyperthyroidism.

This clonotype was detected ten times or more. The chain recombines TRBV7-9 with TRBJ2-5, with 8 bases fitting TRBD1. J was trimmed by 4 bases and V by 5 bases; bases with no gene match: 6. The CDR3 totals 14 residues. Germline V gene sequence: CDR1 SEHNR, CDR2 FQNEAQ (reference sequence). Here the CDR3 DNA reads TGTGCCAGCAGCCCAAGGGACAGGCTAGAGACCCAGTACTTC. The encoded protein is CASSPRDRLETQYF.

The CDR3 is CASSMAGSQPQHF. CDR3 DNA: TGTGCCAGTAGTATGGCAGGGAGTCAGCCCCAGCATTTT. The gene calls are TRBV19 and TRBJ1-5; possibly TRBD1 for D (5 bases). Germline CDR1 and CDR2: LNHDA and SQIVND (reference sequence). The CDR3 extends over 13 amino acids. V lost 3 bases and J lost 6, with 9 bases in between.

This clonotype was recorded at least ten times. The chain couples TRBV4-2 to TRBJ2-1, with D unresolved. V lost 0 bases and J 11 bases, leaving 14 bases between the germline ends. Germline CDR1 LGHNA, CDR2 YNFKEQ. The CDR3 loop spans 14 amino acids. CDR3 sequence reads: CASSQDLGGHQQFF. CDR3 nucleotides: TGTGCCAGCAGCCAAGATCTAGGTGGGCACCAGCAGTTCTTC.

This clonotype was recorded at least ten times. The chain uses TRBV20-1 and TRBJ1-5, with 8 bases lining up with TRBD1. V dropped 3 bases and J dropped 3; count of bases not matched to a gene: 4. Germline-derived CDR1 and CDR2 are DFQATT and SNEGSKA (reference sequence). This CDR3 is 14 amino acids long. CDR3 bases: TGCAGTGCTAGGGCAGGGGGCGTCAATCAGCCCCAGCATTTT. It codes for CSARAGGVNQPQHF.

The V call is TRBV7-9, the J call TRBJ2-5, with D unresolved. Trimming removed 6 bases at V and 5 bases at J, with 13 bases between. The CDR3 totals 13 residues. Per germline, CDR1 SEHNR and CDR2 FQNEAQ (reference sequence). CDR3 bases: TGTGCCAGCAGTCCCCCATATGAGGAGACCCAGTACTTC. Translated, it gives CASSPPYEETQYF. Combining the CDR3 with reference TRBV7-9 and TRBJ2-5 gives the whole variable domain DTGVSQNPRHKITKRGQNVTFRCDPISEHNRLYWYRQTLGQGPEFLTYFQNEAQLEKSRLLSDRFSAERPKGSFSTLEIQRTEQGDSAMYLCASSPPYEETQYFGPGTRLLVL.

Many counts were recorded for this clonotype. The chain links TRBV7-6 to TRBJ1-4; D is possibly TRBD1 (5 bases). Trimming removed 5 bases from V and 8 bases from J, with 18 bases in between. The CDR3 has 15 amino acids. Germline assignment: CDR1 SGHVS and CDR2 FNYEAQ. CDR3 sequence reads: CASSNGMGVDEKLFF. DNA for the CDR3: TGTGCCAGCAGCAACGGGATGGGGGTAGACGAAAAACTGTTTTTT.

This clonotype was observed many times. The chain is built from TRBV6-1 and TRBJ1-1; no clear D. Trimming shortened V by 8 bases and J by 5 bases, and 9 bases separated the two germline ends. CDR1 and CDR2 (germline): MNHNS, SASEGT. The CDR3 runs to 11 residues. This CDR3 is CASRGGTEAFF. CDR3 in DNA: TGTGCCAGCCGAGGCGGAACTGAAGCTTTCTTT.

This clonotype came up many times. This chain connects TRBV5-1 to TRBJ2-6; 13 bases agree with TRBD2. Looked up from germline, CDR1 is SGHRS and CDR2 is YFSETQ. The CDR3 has 17 residues. V lost 4 bases to trimming and J lost 2 bases; unmatched junction nucleotides: 3. CDR3 in DNA: TGCGCCAGCAGCCGGACTAGCGGGGGAGCTGGGGCCAACGTCCTGACTTTC. Protein product: CASSRTSGGAGANVLTF.

This clonotype was counted many times. The chain links TRBV30 to TRBJ2-1; 8 nucleotides agree with TRBD2. With 2 bases clipped from V and 7 bases from J, the junction kept 7 bases outside the gene matches. The CDR3 loop spans 14 amino acids. CDR1 is GTSNPN and CDR2 is SVGIG in the germline V gene (reference sequence). The CDR3 bases are TGTGCCTGGAGTAGCGGGAGAAGCGGGAATGAGCAGTTCTTC. Protein sequence: CAWSSGRSGNEQFF.

In this sample, this clonotype turned up a few times. The CDR3: CASSAQGLGGYEQYF. The CDR3 DNA follows: TGCGCCAGCAGCGCCCAGGGACTCGGTGGTTACGAGCAGTACTTC. The chain is built from TRBV5-1 and TRBJ2-7, with D possibly TRBD2 on 6 matching bases. The V end lost 4 bases, the J end lost 4 bases, and 18 bases lay between the germline ends. CDR3 length equals 15 residues. Germline V CDR1 and CDR2: SGHRS, YFSETQ. Filled out from reference TRBV5-1 and TRBJ2-7, the complete variable domain reads KAGVTQTPRYLIKTRGQQVTLSCSPISGHRSVSWYQQTPGQGLQFLFEYFSETQRNKGNFPGRFSGRQFSNSRSEMNVSTLELGDSALYLCASSAQGLGGYEQYFGPGTRLTVT.

The table lists this clonotype with many counts. This rearrangement joins TRBV27 to TRBJ1-5; the D is unclear. CDR1 is MNHEY and CDR2 is SMNVEV in the germline V gene (reference sequence). The length of the CDR3 is 15 residues. Deletions cut 7 bases from V and 1 base from J, with 14 bases between. CDR3 sequence (DNA): TGTGCCAGCAAATCCCGAGGAATGAGCAATCAGCCCCAGCATTTT. Its protein product is CASKSRGMSNQPQHF.

This clonotype has a count of ten or more. This chain joins TRBV6-6 and TRBJ2-6; 10 positions agree with TRBD1. V lost 2 bases and J lost 4; bases outside the gene matches: 11. The length of the CDR3 is 19 residues. Germline-derived CDR1 and CDR2 are MNHNY and SVGAGI (reference sequence). The CDR3 loop reads CASSYTRQGAVSGANVLTF. CDR3 nucleotides: TGTGCCAGCAGTTACACTAGACAGGGGGCCGTATCGGGGGCCAACGTCCTGACTTTC.

The sample holds many counts of this clonotype. The gene calls are TRBV6-2 or TRBV6-3 and TRBJ2-5, with 9 bases aligning to TRBD1. CDR1 and CDR2 from the germline V gene are MNHEY and SVGEGT. Unmatched junction bases numbered 1, after V lost 1 base and J lost 4 bases. The length of the CDR3 is 14 residues. The CDR3 sequence is CASSYLGQGETQYF. In DNA, the CDR3 is TGTGCCAGCAGTTACTTGGGACAGGGAGAGACCCAGTACTTC.

V gene TRBV20-1 combines with J gene TRBJ1-2; tentative D call: TRBD1 (5 bases). The CDR3 extends over 14 amino acids. Germline CDR1 and CDR2: DFQATT and SNEGSKA (reference sequence). Trimming shortened V by 5 bases and J by 8 bases, and 21 bases separated the two germline ends. The CDR3 loop is CSARTTQGLGGYTF. The CDR3 DNA reads TGCAGTGCTCGAACCACCCAGGGTCTCGGGGGCTACACCTTC.

This clonotype was seen ten or more times. The V gene is TRBV6-1, the J gene TRBJ2-5; 7 nucleotides line up with TRBD1. The germline V gene has CDR1 MNHNS and CDR2 SASEGT. J lost 3 bases, V lost 5 bases, and 12 bases had no gene match. This CDR3 contains 16 residues. CDR3 amino acids: CASSSRDSLLKETQYF. The CDR3 DNA sequence: TGTGCCAGCAGTTCCCGGGACAGCTTATTGAAAGAGACCCAGTACTTC.

This clonotype was recorded at least ten times. The chain is built from TRBV7-9 and TRBJ1-3; D is undetermined. Per germline, CDR1 SEHNR and CDR2 FQNEAQ (reference sequence). The CDR3 has 16 amino acids. Trimming shortened V by 0 bases and J by 0 bases, and 9 bases separated the two germline ends. The CDR3 DNA sequence: TGTGCCAGCAGCTTAGCTTCCCCCTTCTCTGGAAACACCATATATTTT. Protein sequence: CASSLASPFSGNTIYF.

In regard to this clonotype: A read error may explain this, as a much larger clone is one base away. The chain carries TRBV6-1 and TRBJ1-1; 7 bases are shared with TRBD1. The CDR3 sequence is 14 residues long. Per germline, CDR1 MNHNS and CDR2 SASEGT. After removal of 6 bases from V and 0 bases from J, the junction contained 4 bases not matched to a gene. In nucleotides, the CDR3 is TGTGCCAGCAGGGCGGACAGGATGAACACTGAAGCTTTCTTT. Translating gives CASRADRMNTEAFF.

In its sample, this clonotype was seen many times. The V and J genes are TRBV28 and TRBJ2-1; 7 nucleotides agree with TRBD2. V shed 5 bases, J shed 8 bases, and the junction held 12 bases outside the gene matches. Germline V gives CDR1 MDHEN, CDR2 SYDVKM. This CDR3 comprises 15 residues. CDR3 sequence reads: CASSIHSGREDEQFF. Written as DNA, the CDR3 is TGTGCCAGCAGTATACACTCGGGACGGGAGGATGAGCAGTTCTTC.